These 21 T cell receptor beta chains were all obtained from the same sample, sequenced in a study of blood T cell repertoires in COVID-19. Here immunoSEQ multiplex PCR was the method, and the copy in TCRdb shows in-frame clones only, minus some. The sample lists roughly 150,000 clones, approximately 80% occurring once. The sequenced sample was peripheral blood. All receptors come from a human donor in a cohort sampled during active COVID-19.

The V call is TRBV4-1, the J call TRBJ2-3; 12 bases line up with TRBD2. The V segment lost 5 bases and the J segment 2 bases; nucleotides outside the gene matches: 8. Per the germline V gene, CDR1 is MGHRA and CDR2 is YSYEKL. The CDR3 is 17 amino acids. The CDR3 loop is CASSYPSGRANTDTQYF. The CDR3 DNA follows: TGCGCCAGCAGCTACCCTAGCGGGAGGGCCAACACAGATACGCAGTATTTT.

This clone was recorded at least ten times. V is TRBV7-2 and J is TRBJ2-1; 14 nucleotides match TRBD2. The CDR3 spans 17 residues. Germline V gene lookup returns CDR1 SGHTA and CDR2 FQGNSA. The V and J ends lost 6 bases and 13 bases, in that order; junction bases with no gene match: 17. CDR3 in DNA: TGTGCCAGCAGACAAACTCGACATTCCGGGACTAGCGGGGGACAGTTCTTC. It encodes CASRQTRHSGTSGGQFF.

The chain recombines TRBV11-3 with TRBJ2-3, with a weak D call TRBD2 (5 bases). The ends were cut back, 5 bases at V and 2 bases at J, with 11 bases in the middle. Germline V CDR1 and CDR2: SGHNT, YENEEA. The length of the CDR3 is 14 residues. CDR3 region: CASSGGLPTDTQYF. The CDR3 DNA follows: TGTGCCAGCAGCGGCGGGCTTCCCACAGATACGCAGTATTTT.

The rearrangement links TRBV24-1 to TRBJ2-1, with 8 bases identical to TRBD2. The V gene's germline CDR1 is KGHDR and CDR2 SFDVKD. V lost 7 bases to trimming and J lost 4 bases; unmatched junction nucleotides: 5. The CDR3 loop spans 14 amino acids. CDR3 DNA: TGTGCCACCAGCTCCGGGGGGGCGTACAATGAGCAGTTCTTC. Translating gives CATSSGGAYNEQFF.

V usage is TRBV4-3 and J usage is TRBJ2-7, with a weak D call TRBD2 (6 bases). Germline V lookup: CDR1 LGHNA, CDR2 YSLEER. V lost 0 bases to trimming and J lost 2 bases, with 11 bases between them. The length of the CDR3 is 15 residues. The chain's CDR3 is CASSQDWGDPYEQYF. CDR3 DNA sequence: TGCGCCAGCAGCCAAGATTGGGGGGACCCCTACGAGCAGTACTTC.

The chain combines TRBV9 with TRBJ1-3; TRBD1 might be the D (5 bases). Germline V gene lookup returns CDR1 SGDLS and CDR2 YYNGEE. The CDR3 is 15 residues long. Trimming shortened V by 0 bases and J by 4 bases, and 11 bases separated the two germline ends. CDR3 in DNA: TGTGCCAGCAGCGTAGACAGGAACCGAGGAAACACCATATATTTT. It translates to CASSVDRNRGNTIYF.

This clone was picked up a small number of times. This chain joins TRBV5-4 and TRBJ2-1; 12 bases align to TRBD1. This CDR3 has 15 amino acids. Looked up from germline, CDR1 is SGHNT and CDR2 is YYREEE (reference sequence). The junction had 8 bases not matched to a gene; V was cut back by 4 bases and J by 9 bases. The CDR3 DNA sequence: TGTGCCAGCAGCATTCCGGGACAGGGGGCTGGTGAGCAGTTCTTC. It yields the protein CASSIPGQGAGEQFF.

V and J are TRBV10-1 and TRBJ2-7; possible D gene TRBD1, 6 bases. V was trimmed by 9 bases and J by 4 bases, leaving 16 bases between them. The CDR3 is made up of 13 amino acids. Germline V gene lookup returns CDR1 WNHNN and CDR2 SYGVQD (reference sequence). The CDR3: CARGHRVIYEQYF. CDR3 sequence (DNA): TGCGCCAGGGGACACAGGGTTATATACGAGCAGTACTTC.

The chain joins TRBV6-1 to TRBJ2-2; D ambiguous. From germline, CDR1 is MNHNS and CDR2 SASEGT. V was shortened by 2 bases and J by 4 bases, with 8 bases between the two germline ends. The CDR3 length is 14 residues. This CDR3 is CASSEQTGTGELFF. The DNA for the CDR3 is TGTGCCAGCAGTGAACAAACCGGCACCGGGGAGCTGTTTTTT.

The chain uses TRBV11-2 and TRBJ1-2, with 10 positions matching TRBD1. CDR1 is SGHAT and CDR2 is FQNNGV in the germline V gene. CDR3 length: 16 amino acids. J was trimmed by 8 bases and V by 6 bases; bases with no gene match: 15. CDR3 protein: CASSLTGGRLEGGYTF. The CDR3 bases are TGTGCCAGCAGTTTGACAGGGGGCCGTCTCGAAGGGGGCTACACCTTC.

V usage is TRBV5-1 and J usage is TRBJ2-7, with D perhaps TRBD2 (5 bases). This CDR3 is built from 12 residues. The germline V and J ends were trimmed by 2 bases and 2 bases, with 5 bases remaining between them. Germline values: CDR1 SGHRS, CDR2 YFSETQ. The CDR3 region has the DNA TGCGCCAGCAGCTTCGGGGCCTACGAGCAGTACTTC. Protein sequence: CASSFGAYEQYF.

This clone has only one observation. The chain has TRBV19 and TRBJ1-2, with 7 bases matching TRBD1. Germline CDR1 is LNHDA and CDR2 is SQIVND (reference sequence). The CDR3 sequence is 15 residues long. V was clipped by 4 bases and J by 7 bases; unmatched bases: 12. In DNA, the CDR3 is TGTGCCAGTAGTACCCACCGGGACAGTTCCTCTGGCTACACCTTC. This codes for CASSTHRDSSSGYTF. Drawing the rest from reference TRBV19 and TRBJ1-2, the complete variable domain is DGGITQSPKYLFRKEGQNVTLSCEQNLNHDAMYWYRQDPGQGLRLIYYSQIVNDFQKGDIAEGYSVSREKKESFPLTVTSAQKNPTAFYLCASSTHRDSSSGYTFGSGTRLTVV.

The DNA of the CDR3 is TGTGCCAGCAGCTCCAACAGGGACAGAATAACTGAAGCTTTCTTT. Encoded protein: CASSSNRDRITEAFF. V usage is TRBV7-2 and J usage is TRBJ1-1; 7 positions match TRBD1. The CDR3 runs to 15 residues. Germline V gene lookup returns CDR1 SGHTA and CDR2 FQGNSA. With 4 bases clipped from V and 5 bases from J, the junction kept 10 bases outside the gene matches.

The CDR3 bases are TGTGCCAGCAGCGTACAGACAGGGCGCGAGCAGTACTTC. It specifies CASSVQTGREQYF. The chain carries TRBV7-9 and TRBJ2-7, with 7 positions matching TRBD1. CDR3 length equals 13 residues. V dropped 5 bases and J dropped 6; count of bases not matched to a gene: 7. Germline CDR1 SEHNR, CDR2 FQNEAQ (reference sequence).

This clone has a single count. V and J are TRBV18 and TRBJ2-1; 12 bases fit TRBD2. Germline values: CDR1 KGHSH, CDR2 LQKENI. V shed 2 bases and J 3 bases; nucleotides not matched to a gene: 2. CDR3 length: 16 amino acids. Written as DNA, the CDR3 is TGTGCCAGCTCACCAATGACTAGCGGGGGCTACAATGAGCAGTTCTTC. Encoded protein: CASSPMTSGGYNEQFF.

The chain couples TRBV27 to TRBJ2-7, with D perhaps TRBD1 (6 bases). There are 14 residues in the CDR3. Trimming removed 8 bases at V and 1 base at J, with 15 bases between. The V gene's germline CDR1 is MNHEY and CDR2 SMNVEV (reference sequence). The CDR3 here is CASSPGTLSYEQYF. As DNA, the CDR3 is TGTGCCAGCTCGCCCGGGACACTATCCTACGAGCAGTACTTC.

V gene TRBV6-5 combines with J gene TRBJ1-4; TRBD1 matches at 9 bases. This CDR3 spans 16 amino acids. V dropped 4 bases and J dropped 2; count of bases not matched to a gene: 5. Germline-derived CDR1 and CDR2 are MNHEY and SVGAGI. Written as DNA, the CDR3 is TGTGCCAGCAGTTCCAACAGGGGGCTGACTAATGAAAAACTGTTTTTT. It translates to CASSSNRGLTNEKLFF.

The V call is TRBV18, the J call TRBJ2-2; 7 bases map to TRBD1. The length of the CDR3 is 16 residues. Germline CDR1 is KGHSH and CDR2 is LQKENI. Trimming took 4 bases from V and 4 from J; bases not matched to a gene: 9. In DNA, the CDR3 is TGTGCCAGCTCACTCCGGGACAGCAAAATCACCGGGGAGCTGTTTTTT. Protein product: CASSLRDSKITGELFF.

The genes are TRBV6-2 or TRBV6-3 and TRBJ2-6; 7 bases map to TRBD2. Germline assignment: CDR1 MNHEY and CDR2 SVGEGT. This CDR3 comprises 15 residues. Trimming removed 2 bases from V and 2 bases from J; junction bases left unmatched: 0. The CDR3 loop is CASSYGGAGANVLTF. CDR3 DNA: TGTGCCAGCAGTTACGGGGGGGCTGGGGCCAACGTCCTGACTTTC.

This clone came up a few times. V is TRBV12-5 and J is TRBJ1-2; a possible D gene is TRBD1 (5 bases). The CDR3 runs 13 residues. CDR1 and CDR2 from the germline V gene are LGHNT and FRNRAP. V was shortened by 1 base and J by 5 bases, with 8 bases between the two germline ends. CDR3 region: CASGLAGLYGYTF. The CDR3 DNA follows: TGTGCTAGTGGTTTGGCAGGGTTGTATGGCTACACCTTC.

This clone has only one observation. This sequence joins TRBV29-1 and TRBJ2-2; D may be TRBD2 (6 bases). CDR1 and CDR2 (germline): SQVTM, ANQGSEA. The CDR3 length is 13 residues. The ends were cut back, 5 bases at V and 5 bases at J, with 12 bases in the middle. CDR3 loop: CSVWGVRTGELFF. DNA of the CDR3: TGCAGCGTTTGGGGGGTTAGAACCGGGGAGCTGTTTTTT.